These 16 T cell receptor beta chains share one sample of origin, sequenced in a study of T cells after yellow fever vaccination. MiXCR, applied by TCRdb to the 5' RACE reads, yields one record per CDR3 protein. The sample yields roughly 340,000 distinct CDR3 sequences, 8% to 10% seen once. The source was PBMCs, collected on the day of the first yellow fever vaccination. These receptors were collected from a young man who received the YFV17D yellow fever vaccine.

The chain joins TRBV27 to TRBJ1-1; the D gene is possibly TRBD1 (5 bases). Germline CDR1 and CDR2: MNHEY and SMNVEV (reference sequence). Trimming shortened V by 8 bases and J by 5 bases, and 27 bases separated the two germline ends. The CDR3 length is 17 residues. The CDR3 bases are TGTGCCAGCGGAATACCGGGACCCAGGGTATTGTGGACTGAAGCTTTCTTT. Amino acid sequence: CASGIPGPRVLWTEAFF.

This clonotype was counted a few times. The CDR3 protein is CASSLTIAGSTDTQYF. Here the CDR3 DNA reads TGTGCCAGCAGCTTAACGATTGCGGGGAGCACAGATACGCAGTATTTT. The V and J genes are TRBV7-3 and TRBJ2-3; maybe TRBD2 (6 bases). Trimming shortened V by 0 bases and J by 0 bases, and 10 bases separated the two germline ends. This CDR3 comprises 16 residues. Germline loops: CDR1 SGHTA, CDR2 FQGTGA.

This clonotype was detected many times. The chain carries TRBV7-9 and TRBJ1-1; D not certain. V was pared by 3 bases and J by 4 bases, with 6 bases between. The CDR3 contains 12 residues. CDR1 and CDR2 from the germline V gene are SEHNR and FQNEAQ (reference sequence). The CDR3 nucleotides read TGTGCCAGCAGCTTGGCGGGCACTGAAGCTTTCTTT. This codes for CASSLAGTEAFF.

The V and J genes are TRBV6-2 or TRBV6-3 and TRBJ2-1, with D unclear. In germline, CDR1 is MNHEY, CDR2 SVGEGT. The V gene lost 0 bases and the J gene lost 8 bases, with 14 bases spanning the gap. There are 15 residues in the CDR3. The CDR3: CASSYSTPPTDEQFF. The CDR3 DNA reads as TGTGCCAGCAGTTACTCGACCCCCCCTACCGATGAGCAGTTCTTC.

This clonotype was detected many times. V and J are TRBV7-9 and TRBJ1-2, with D uncertain. Trimming removed 1 base at V and 0 bases at J, with 15 bases between. Germline V gene lookup returns CDR1 SEHNR and CDR2 FQNEAQ (reference sequence). This CDR3 has 17 amino acids. CDR3 bases: TGTGCCAGCAGCTTAGAACATGGGTTTCAAGCTAACTATGGCTACACCTTC. Translated: CASSLEHGFQANYGYTF.

In its sample, this clonotype was seen many times. The V gene is TRBV11-2, the J gene TRBJ1-4; TRBD1 is a possible D gene (5 bases). CDR1 and CDR2 (germline): SGHAT, FQNNGV. With 2 bases removed from V and 5 bases from J, the gap between germline ends came to 12 bases. CDR3 length: 15 amino acids. The CDR3: CASSLNPGWNEKLFF. In DNA form, the CDR3 reads TGTGCCAGCAGCTTAAATCCAGGGTGGAATGAAAAACTGTTTTTT.

J is TRBJ2-3 and V is TRBV7-3, with D perhaps TRBD1 (6 bases). In germline, CDR1 is SGHTA, CDR2 FQGTGA. CDR3 size: 13 residues. CDR3 in DNA: TGTGCTAGGGGACACTCTAGCACAGATACGCAGTATTTT. It yields the protein CARGHSSTDTQYF. The complete variable domain, with remaining parts taken from reference TRBV7-3 and TRBJ2-3, reads GAGVSQTPSNKVTEKGKYVELRCDPISGHTALYWYRQSLGQGPEFLIYFQGTGAADDSGLPNDRFFAVRPEGSVSTLKIQRTERGDSAVYLCARGHSSTDTQYFGPGTRLTVL.

The table lists this clonotype with a few counts. V and J are TRBV5-5 and TRBJ2-5; tentative D call: TRBD1 (6 bases). CDR3 size: 15 residues. The germline V and J ends were trimmed by 7 bases and 4 bases, with 20 bases remaining between them. Germline V gene data show CDR1 as SGHKS and CDR2 as YYEKEE (reference sequence). CDR3: CASHSLKQGPETQYF. The CDR3 nucleotides are TGTGCCAGCCACAGCTTGAAACAGGGACCAGAGACCCAGTACTTC.

The chain employs TRBV27 and TRBJ2-4, with a weak D call TRBD1 (6 bases). Germline V gene data show CDR1 as MNHEY and CDR2 as SMNVEV (reference sequence). The CDR3 runs 14 residues. V lost 5 bases and J lost 6, with 14 bases in between. The CDR3 spells CASSQATDRNIQYF. DNA for the CDR3: TGTGCCAGCAGTCAAGCGACGGACAGAAACATTCAGTACTTC.

This clonotype came up many times. The V gene is TRBV20-1, the J gene TRBJ1-5; the D is unclear. This CDR3 is 17 amino acids long. V shed 0 bases and J shed 0 bases, with 15 bases lying between them. Germline CDR1 reads DFQATT; CDR2 reads SNEGSKA (reference sequence). CDR3 DNA: TGCAGTGCTAGAGATGCCAGGTTCGCGTCTAGCAATCAGCCCCAGCATTTT. Translating it yields CSARDARFASSNQPQHF.

This clonotype was detected a few times. CDR3 residues: CASSPGDKPINYGYTF. CDR3 DNA sequence: TGTGCCAGCAGCCCCGGGGACAAACCAATTAACTATGGCTACACCTTC. The V call is TRBV7-8, the J call TRBJ1-2; the D gene is possibly TRBD1 (6 bases). CDR1 is SGHVS and CDR2 is FQNEAQ in the germline V gene. The CDR3 length is 16 residues. V lost 5 bases, J lost 1 base, and 17 bases lay in between.

Only a few counts were recorded for this clonotype. This chain uses TRBV20-1 with TRBJ2-3; 7 bases are a match to TRBD2. Trimming took 5 bases from V and 1 from J; bases not matched to a gene: 6. In germline, CDR1 is DFQATT, CDR2 SNEGSKA (reference sequence). The CDR3 is made up of 14 amino acids. The chain's CDR3 is CSAPLAGRTDTQYF. The CDR3 DNA is TGCAGTGCTCCCTTAGCGGGTCGCACAGATACGCAGTATTTT.

This clonotype appeared a few times. The chain recombines TRBV7-9 with TRBJ2-5; D unclear. From germline, CDR1 is SEHNR and CDR2 FQNEAQ (reference sequence). V gave up 1 base and J gave up 0 bases, with 12 bases separating them. The CDR3 is made up of 16 amino acids. CDR3 DNA: TGTGCCAGCAGCTTAGTTTCTTGGGTGAACCAAGAGACCCAGTACTTC. This sequence encodes CASSLVSWVNQETQYF.

Here the CDR3 DNA reads TGTGCCAGCAGTAGGGGATTCCATACCACCGGGGAGCTGTTTTTT. Translating it yields CASSRGFHTTGELFF. The chain carries TRBV11-2 and TRBJ2-2, with D maybe TRBD1 (5 bases). In germline, CDR1 is SGHAT, CDR2 FQNNGV. The CDR3 consists of 15 residues. V was cut by 6 bases and J by 4 bases, with 15 bases left in between.

The chain combines TRBV15 with TRBJ1-4; maybe TRBD1 (5 bases). Germline assignment: CDR1 LNHNV and CDR2 YYDKDF (reference sequence). The CDR3 is made up of 12 amino acids. V shed 9 bases and J shed 3 bases, with 8 bases lying between them. The CDR3: CATAQANEKLFF. The DNA of the CDR3 is TGTGCCACGGCACAGGCTAATGAAAAACTGTTTTTT.

This chain connects TRBV15 to TRBJ1-1; D gene uncertain. Trimming took off 0 bases at V and 8 bases at J, with 16 bases between the two ends. There are 15 residues in the CDR3. The germline gives CDR1 LNHNV, CDR2 YYDKDF (reference sequence). CDR3 coding DNA: TGTGCCACCAGCAGAGATGTCGGGGTTTCACCCGAAGCTTTCTTT. Translating gives CATSRDVGVSPEAFF.